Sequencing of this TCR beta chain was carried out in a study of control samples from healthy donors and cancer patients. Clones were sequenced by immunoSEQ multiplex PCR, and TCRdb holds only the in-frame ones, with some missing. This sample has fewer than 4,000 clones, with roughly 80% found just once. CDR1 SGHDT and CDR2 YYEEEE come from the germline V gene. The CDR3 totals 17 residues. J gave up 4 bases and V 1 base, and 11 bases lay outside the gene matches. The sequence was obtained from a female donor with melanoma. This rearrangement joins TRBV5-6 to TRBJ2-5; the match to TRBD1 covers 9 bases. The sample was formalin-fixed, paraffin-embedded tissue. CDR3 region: CASSLSSGTGIVETQYF. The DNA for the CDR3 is TGTGCCAGCAGCTTGAGTTCCGGGACAGGGATCGTAGAGACCCAGTACTTC.